This is a list of T cell receptor beta chains from one sample in a study of T cells in Graves' hyperthyroidism and ophthalmopathy. TCRdb reprocessed the multiplex PCR reads with MiXCR, giving one entry per CDR3 protein. The table records about 720,000 distinct CDR3 sequences, roughly a sixth of them present only once. Sequenced: blood. All receptors come from a woman aged 45-65 years with Graves' hyperthyroidism that later progressed to Graves' ophthalmopathy. The CDR3 runs from the conserved cysteine through the conserved F or W. The D gene is left open where the match is weak. Where a row states a size, it is once, few, many or the class of an expanded clone; other rows omit it.

cdr3_aa: CASSLSFTADNEQFF; cdr3_nt: TGTGCCAGCAGTTTATCGTTTACAGCGGACAATGAGCAGTTCTTC; v_call: TRBV27; clone_size: many; j_call: TRBJ2-1; d_call: .; cdr3_length: 15
cdr3_aa: CASSRGQLSSYNSPLHF; cdr3_nt: TGTGCCAGCAGCCGAGGACAGCTGAGCTCCTATAATTCACCCCTCCACTTT; v_call: TRBV3-1; clone_size: .; j_call: TRBJ1-6; d_call: .; cdr3_length: 17
cdr3_aa: CAKGAEGYNEQFF; cdr3_nt: TGTGCCAAGGGGGCAGAGGGGTACAATGAGCAGTTCTTC; v_call: TRBV7-2; clone_size: .; j_call: TRBJ2-1; d_call: TRBD1; cdr3_length: 13
cdr3_aa: CSVESVRFANFYNEQFF; cdr3_nt: TGCAGCGTGGAAAGCGTTCGGTTCGCCAACTTTTACAATGAGCAGTTCTTC; v_call: TRBV29-1; clone_size: .; j_call: TRBJ2-1; d_call: .; cdr3_length: 17
cdr3_aa: CAISRGFNEKLFF; cdr3_nt: TGTGCCATCTCCAGGGGGTTTAATGAAAAACTGTTTTTT; v_call: TRBV7-8; clone_size: many; j_call: TRBJ1-4; d_call: TRBD1; cdr3_length: 13
cdr3_aa: CASGFLIGTGVSGNTIYF; cdr3_nt: TGTGCTAGTGGTTTTCTTATCGGGACAGGGGTCTCTGGAAACACCATATATTTT; v_call: TRBV12-5; clone_size: .; j_call: TRBJ1-3; d_call: TRBD1; cdr3_length: 18
cdr3_aa: CASSLVGGAGETQYF; cdr3_nt: TGTGCCAGCAGCTTAGTCGGCGGGGCGGGAGAGACCCAGTACTTC; v_call: TRBV7-6; clone_size: many; j_call: TRBJ2-5; d_call: .; cdr3_length: 15
cdr3_aa: CSVDLGWQETQYF; cdr3_nt: TGCAGCGTTGATCTTGGGTGGCAAGAGACCCAGTACTTC; v_call: TRBV29-1; clone_size: few; j_call: TRBJ2-5; d_call: .; cdr3_length: 13
cdr3_aa: CASRPQGSSYNEQFF; cdr3_nt: TGTGCCAGCAGACCCCAGGGGAGCTCCTACAATGAGCAGTTCTTC; v_call: TRBV24-1; clone_size: .; j_call: TRBJ2-1; d_call: .; cdr3_length: 15
cdr3_aa: CAGRTGWTQPQHF; cdr3_nt: TGTGCCGGAAGGACAGGGTGGACTCAGCCCCAGCATTTT; v_call: TRBV2; clone_size: .; j_call: TRBJ1-5; d_call: TRBD1; cdr3_length: 13
cdr3_aa: CASGGYTEAFF; cdr3_nt: TGTGCCAGCGGGGGTTACACTGAAGCTTTCTTT; v_call: TRBV11-2; clone_size: many; j_call: TRBJ1-1; d_call: .; cdr3_length: 11
cdr3_aa: CASSSRSESSGNTIYF; cdr3_nt: TGTGCCAGCAGCAGTCGGAGTGAGAGCTCTGGAAACACCATATATTTT; v_call: TRBV7-8; clone_size: .; j_call: TRBJ1-3; d_call: .; cdr3_length: 16
cdr3_aa: CASSMDRDTYEQYF; cdr3_nt: TGTGCCAGCAGTATGGACAGGGACACCTACGAGCAGTACTTC; v_call: TRBV2; clone_size: few; j_call: TRBJ2-7; d_call: TRBD1; cdr3_length: 14
cdr3_aa: CASRPLLAGGLEDTQYF; cdr3_nt: TGTGCCAGCAGACCCTTACTAGCGGGGGGGCTGGAAGATACGCAGTATTTT; v_call: TRBV12-3/TRBV12-4; clone_size: many; j_call: TRBJ2-3; d_call: TRBD2; cdr3_length: 17
cdr3_aa: CASSPNPGQGNLEQYF; cdr3_nt: TGTGCCAGCAGTCCTAACCCGGGACAGGGTAATCTCGAGCAGTACTTC; v_call: TRBV27; clone_size: few; j_call: TRBJ2-7; d_call: TRBD1; cdr3_length: 16
cdr3_aa: CSAPSRPYEQYF; cdr3_nt: TGCAGTGCTCCCTCTCGCCCCTACGAGCAGTACTTC; v_call: TRBV20-1; clone_size: many; j_call: TRBJ2-7; d_call: .; cdr3_length: 12
cdr3_aa: CASSEFRTGVDTEAFF; cdr3_nt: TGCGCCAGCAGTGAGTTCCGGACAGGGGTGGACACTGAAGCTTTCTTT; v_call: TRBV10-1; clone_size: .; j_call: TRBJ1-1; d_call: TRBD1; cdr3_length: 16
cdr3_aa: CASRRDRKASGNTIYF; cdr3_nt: TGTGCCAGCAGGCGGGACCGCAAGGCCTCTGGAAACACCATATATTTT; v_call: TRBV6-2/TRBV6-3; clone_size: few; j_call: TRBJ1-3; d_call: .; cdr3_length: 16
cdr3_aa: CASSTLGDKRKFF; cdr3_nt: TGTGCCAGCAGTACTTTAGGGGACAAACGAAAGTTCTTC; v_call: TRBV6-1; clone_size: few; j_call: TRBJ2-1; d_call: .; cdr3_length: 13
cdr3_aa: CASRGRQGENTEAFF; cdr3_nt: TGTGCCAGCAGGGGAAGACAGGGAGAGAACACTGAAGCTTTCTTT; v_call: TRBV12-3/TRBV12-4; clone_size: many; j_call: TRBJ1-1; d_call: TRBD1; cdr3_length: 15
cdr3_aa: CASGLGQNTGELFF; cdr3_nt: TGTGCTAGTGGTTTGGGACAGAACACCGGGGAGCTGTTTTTT; v_call: TRBV12-5; clone_size: .; j_call: TRBJ2-2; d_call: .; cdr3_length: 14
cdr3_aa: CASSLDGQTYEQYF; cdr3_nt: TGTGCCAGCAGCTTAGATGGGCAGACCTACGAGCAGTACTTC; v_call: TRBV11-3; clone_size: many; j_call: TRBJ2-7; d_call: .; cdr3_length: 14
cdr3_aa: CAWGGPGGNEQFF; cdr3_nt: TGTGCCTGGGGCGGCCCGGGGGGCAATGAGCAGTTCTTC; v_call: TRBV30; clone_size: few; j_call: TRBJ2-1; d_call: TRBD2; cdr3_length: 13
cdr3_aa: CASSYQAWEGYTF; cdr3_nt: TGTGCCAGCTCTTACCAAGCGTGGGAAGGCTACACCTTC; v_call: TRBV18; clone_size: many; j_call: TRBJ1-2; d_call: .; cdr3_length: 13
cdr3_aa: CASSVHRDRLGYEQYF; cdr3_nt: TGTGCCAGCAGTGTCCACCGGGACAGGTTAGGGTACGAGCAGTACTTC; v_call: TRBV2; clone_size: many; j_call: TRBJ2-7; d_call: TRBD1; cdr3_length: 16
cdr3_aa: CASSLATDYEQYF; cdr3_nt: TGTGCCAGCAGTTTAGCGACAGACTACGAGCAGTACTTC; v_call: TRBV6-1; clone_size: .; j_call: TRBJ2-7; d_call: .; cdr3_length: 13
cdr3_aa: CASSSPMVSSTDTQYF; cdr3_nt: TGTGCCAGCAGCTCCCCAATGGTATCTAGCACAGATACGCAGTATTTT; v_call: TRBV7-8; clone_size: .; j_call: TRBJ2-3; d_call: .; cdr3_length: 16
cdr3_aa: CASSPPTVTEAFF; cdr3_nt: TGTGCCAGCTCACCACCGACAGTCACTGAAGCTTTCTTT; v_call: TRBV18; clone_size: many; j_call: TRBJ1-1; d_call: .; cdr3_length: 13
cdr3_aa: CASSVTSYGTDTQYF; cdr3_nt: TGTGCCAGCAGCGTCACTAGTTACGGCACAGATACGCAGTATTTT; v_call: TRBV7-2; clone_size: many; j_call: TRBJ2-3; d_call: .; cdr3_length: 15
cdr3_aa: CASSPTGGGTEAFF; cdr3_nt: TGTGCCAGCAGCCCGACCGGGGGGGGCACTGAAGCTTTCTTT; v_call: TRBV9; clone_size: many; j_call: TRBJ1-1; d_call: .; cdr3_length: 14
cdr3_aa: CASSLSQASYGYTF; cdr3_nt: TGTGCCAGCAGTTTATCGCAGGCCTCCTATGGCTACACCTTC; v_call: TRBV27; clone_size: .; j_call: TRBJ1-2; d_call: .; cdr3_length: 14
cdr3_aa: CASKNWDSSYEQYF; cdr3_nt: TGTGCCAGCAAGAATTGGGACAGCTCCTACGAGCAGTACTTC; v_call: TRBV6-1; clone_size: many; j_call: TRBJ2-7; d_call: TRBD1; cdr3_length: 14
cdr3_aa: CASSIPGSYSNQPQHF; cdr3_nt: TGTGCCAGTAGTATACCAGGGAGTTATAGCAATCAGCCCCAGCATTTT; v_call: TRBV19; clone_size: .; j_call: TRBJ1-5; d_call: .; cdr3_length: 16
cdr3_aa: CASSTRQGADTEAFF; cdr3_nt: TGTGCCAGCAGCACCAGACAGGGGGCTGACACTGAAGCTTTCTTT; v_call: TRBV9; clone_size: many; j_call: TRBJ1-1; d_call: TRBD1; cdr3_length: 15
cdr3_aa: CASSRVSGGAMETQYF; cdr3_nt: TGTGCCAGCAGCCGAGTTAGCGGGGGGGCTATGGAGACCCAGTACTTC; v_call: TRBV3-1; clone_size: few; j_call: TRBJ2-5; d_call: TRBD2; cdr3_length: 16
cdr3_aa: CSARLPRLSNYGYTF; cdr3_nt: TGCAGTGCCCGCCTCCCCAGGCTTTCTAACTATGGCTACACCTTC; v_call: TRBV20-1; clone_size: few; j_call: TRBJ1-2; d_call: .; cdr3_length: 15
cdr3_aa: CASSLYGTGSVEQYF; cdr3_nt: TGTGCCAGCAGTTTATATGGGACAGGATCTGTCGAGCAGTACTTC; v_call: TRBV12-3/TRBV12-4; clone_size: many; j_call: TRBJ2-7; d_call: TRBD1; cdr3_length: 15
cdr3_aa: CASSGIISYEQYF; cdr3_nt: TGTGCCAGCAGTGGGATCATCTCCTACGAGCAGTACTTC; v_call: TRBV12-3/TRBV12-4; clone_size: many; j_call: TRBJ2-7; d_call: .; cdr3_length: 13
cdr3_aa: CASSLYPRRGDTDTQYF; cdr3_nt: TGTGCCAGCAGCCTATACCCAAGACGGGGGGACACAGATACGCAGTATTTT; v_call: TRBV11-1; clone_size: many; j_call: TRBJ2-3; d_call: TRBD2; cdr3_length: 17
cdr3_aa: CASSQVGAGGEETQYF; cdr3_nt: TGTGCCAGCAGCCAAGTTGGTGCGGGGGGGGAAGAGACCCAGTACTTC; v_call: TRBV4-2; clone_size: few; j_call: TRBJ2-5; d_call: TRBD2; cdr3_length: 16
cdr3_aa: CSVGQNTEAFF; cdr3_nt: TGCAGCGTTGGGCAGAACACTGAAGCTTTCTTT; v_call: TRBV29-1; clone_size: many; j_call: TRBJ1-1; d_call: .; cdr3_length: 11
cdr3_aa: CASTPTGNSPLHF; cdr3_nt: TGTGCCAGCACCCCAACAGGGAATTCACCCCTCCACTTT; v_call: TRBV7-9; clone_size: .; j_call: TRBJ1-6; d_call: .; cdr3_length: 13
cdr3_aa: CASSIGLNREVSYEQYF; cdr3_nt: TGTGCCAGTAGTATAGGGTTGAACAGGGAAGTCTCCTACGAGCAGTACTTC; v_call: TRBV19; clone_size: few; j_call: TRBJ2-7; d_call: .; cdr3_length: 17
cdr3_aa: CSVHETGQGETEAFF; cdr3_nt: TGCAGCGTTCACGAAACGGGACAGGGGGAGACTGAAGCTTTCTTT; v_call: TRBV29-1; clone_size: many; j_call: TRBJ1-1; d_call: TRBD1; cdr3_length: 15
cdr3_aa: CASSLGPSGSGFAEAFF; cdr3_nt: TGTGCCAGCAGCTTAGGGCCCTCAGGGTCCGGTTTCGCTGAAGCTTTCTTT; v_call: TRBV7-2; clone_size: many; j_call: TRBJ1-1; d_call: .; cdr3_length: 17
cdr3_aa: CASSGGRPPRGYTF; cdr3_nt: TGTGCCAGCAGTGGCGGGAGGCCCCCTAGGGGCTACACCTTC; v_call: TRBV28; clone_size: few; j_call: TRBJ1-2; d_call: .; cdr3_length: 14
cdr3_aa: CASGSGVDYGYTF; cdr3_nt: TGTGCTAGTGGTTCAGGGGTCGACTATGGCTACACCTTC; v_call: TRBV12-5; clone_size: few; j_call: TRBJ1-2; d_call: .; cdr3_length: 13